The T cell receptor beta chain described here comes from a study of blood T cell repertoires in COVID-19. V was clipped by 0 bases and J by 1 base, with 9 bases between them. Germline CDR1 reads MNHNS; CDR2 reads SASEGT. This CDR3 spans 15 amino acids. Produced via immunoSEQ multiplex PCR; TCRdb's table is partial and in-frame only. The table includes 240,000 or so clones, around 79% detected once. This sequence originates from a woman of 80 years or more with acute or convalescent COVID-19. The sample comprised peripheral blood. This chain uses TRBV6-1 with TRBJ1-1; possibly TRBD1 for D (5 bases). In DNA form, the CDR3 reads TGTGCCAGCAGTGAAGCGGCAGGGAAGAACACTGAAGCTTTCTTT. Amino acids: CASSEAAGKNTEAFF.